The clone carrying this T cell receptor (beta chain) was observed a handful of times. This entry comes from a study of blood T cell repertoires in COVID-19. For the study at large: Samples representing acute and convalescent COVID-19 were sourced from the United States, Italy and Spain.

Clones were sequenced by immunoSEQ multiplex PCR, and TCRdb holds only the in-frame ones, with some missing. Altogether 150,000 or so clones are present, around 84% being singletons, with the ten largest covering about 7.3%. The CDR3 has 16 amino acids. Germline assignment: CDR1 LGHNA and CDR2 YSLEER. V was cut by 0 bases and J by 5 bases, with 14 bases left in between. The specimen was peripheral blood. This TCR was sampled from a man aged 50 to 60 with active or convalescent COVID-19. The rearrangement joins TRBV4-3 to TRBJ1-5; no clear D gene. For the CDR3, the DNA is TGCGCCAGCAGCCAAGATCTACTGGCGGTGGATCAGCCCCAGCATTTT. It is translated as CASSQDLLAVDQPQHF.